These 2 T cell receptor beta chains were sequenced from one sample in a study of T cell repertoires in cytomegalovirus infection. Their cognate antigens are unknown. TCRdb independently ran MiXCR on the reads; one entry per CDR3 protein. Of about 900,000 distinct CDR3 sequences listed, approximately 31% are singletons. The sample in question was cultured CD8+ T cells from PBMCs, obtained from culture after CMV antigen stimulation. The origin of the receptors is a human donor in good health (CMV status not recorded). Some clones in this sample may be carry-over from other donors' samples.

This clonotype came up a few times. The J gene is TRBJ2-5, the V gene TRBV5-1; D may be TRBD1 or TRBD2 (6 bases each). The germline V gene has CDR1 SGHRS and CDR2 YFSETQ. Trimming took 0 bases from V and 4 from J, leaving 19 bases between them. The length of the CDR3 is 17 residues. CDR3 sequence (DNA): TGCGCCAGCAGCTTGGTTCCTTGGACAGAGGAGGGAGAGACCCAGTACTTC. Translating it yields CASSLVPWTEEGETQYF.

The V gene is TRBV27, the J gene TRBJ1-6; possible D gene TRBD1, 5 bases. V was shortened by 6 bases and J by 7 bases, with 13 bases between the two germline ends. Looked up from germline, CDR1 is MNHEY and CDR2 is SMNVEV (reference sequence). The CDR3 totals 14 residues. DNA of the CDR3: TGTGCCAGCAGGCGGTCGGGGGACAATTCACCCCTCCACTTT. Translation: CASRRSGDNSPLHF.